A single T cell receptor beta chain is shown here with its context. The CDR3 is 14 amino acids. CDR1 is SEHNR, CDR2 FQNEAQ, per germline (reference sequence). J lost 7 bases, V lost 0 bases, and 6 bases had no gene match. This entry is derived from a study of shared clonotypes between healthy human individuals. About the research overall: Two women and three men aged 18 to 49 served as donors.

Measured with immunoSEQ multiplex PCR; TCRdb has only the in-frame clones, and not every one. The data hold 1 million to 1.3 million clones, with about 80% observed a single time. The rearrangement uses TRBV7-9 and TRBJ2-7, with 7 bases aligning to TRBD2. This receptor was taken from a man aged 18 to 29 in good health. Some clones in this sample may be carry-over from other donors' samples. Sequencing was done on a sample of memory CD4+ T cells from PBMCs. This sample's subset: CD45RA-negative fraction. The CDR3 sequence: CASSLATAGREQYF. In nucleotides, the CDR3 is TGTGCCAGCAGCTTAGCGACAGCGGGGCGTGAGCAGTACTTC.